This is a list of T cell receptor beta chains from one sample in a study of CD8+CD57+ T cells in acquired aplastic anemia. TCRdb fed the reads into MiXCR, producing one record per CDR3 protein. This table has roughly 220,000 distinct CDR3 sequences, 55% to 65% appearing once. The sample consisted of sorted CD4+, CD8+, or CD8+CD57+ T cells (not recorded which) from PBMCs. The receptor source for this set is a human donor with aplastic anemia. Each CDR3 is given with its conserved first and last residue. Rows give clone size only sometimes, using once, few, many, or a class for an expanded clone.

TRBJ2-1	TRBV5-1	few	CASSLTGAYNEQFF
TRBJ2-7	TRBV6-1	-	CASSLTGVGYEQYF
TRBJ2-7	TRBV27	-	CASSSRINRSPPTYKQYF
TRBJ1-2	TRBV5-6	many	CASSLDGALFGGYTF
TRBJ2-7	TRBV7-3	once	CASSPGKTSYEQYF
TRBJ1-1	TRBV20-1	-	CSASHVGAFF
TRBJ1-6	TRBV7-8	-	CASSPRTGRSPLHF
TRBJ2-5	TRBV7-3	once	CASSSQGLAKETQYF
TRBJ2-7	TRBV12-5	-	CASGFNSYEQYF
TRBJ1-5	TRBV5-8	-	CASSKDRGDQPQHF
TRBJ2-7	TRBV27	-	CASSRPGQVKTYEQYF
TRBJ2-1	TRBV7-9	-	CASSLPPGLAGGLIYNEQFF
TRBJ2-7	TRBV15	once	CASSWADRVTYDQYF
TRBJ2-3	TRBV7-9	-	CASSSTRGRGTQYF
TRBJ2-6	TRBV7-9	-	CASSLRQGARGANVLTF
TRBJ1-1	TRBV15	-	CATSPDRGLEAFF
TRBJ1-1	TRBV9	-	CASSVEDRVDTEAFF
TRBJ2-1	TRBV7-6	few	CASSLGTSVEQFF
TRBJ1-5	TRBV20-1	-	CSASGWLDPSYQPQHF
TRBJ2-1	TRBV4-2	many	CASSWWLAGGVDEQFF
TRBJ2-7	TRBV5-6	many	CASYGHPSYEQYF
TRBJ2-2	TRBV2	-	CASSEEVGLANTGELFF
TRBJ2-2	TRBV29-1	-	CSVDRAGELFF
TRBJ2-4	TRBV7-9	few	CASSLGLAGGNIQYF
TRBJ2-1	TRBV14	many	CASSLWAGGEWNEQFF
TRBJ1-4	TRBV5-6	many	CASSLGGTNEKLFF
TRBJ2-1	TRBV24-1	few	CATSGSSYNEQFF
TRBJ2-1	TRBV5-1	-	CASSFSGDEQFF
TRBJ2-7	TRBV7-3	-	CASSVDVGGRNEQYF
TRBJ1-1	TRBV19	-	CASSIGFVNTEAFF
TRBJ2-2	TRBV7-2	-	CASSLEGGAGELFF
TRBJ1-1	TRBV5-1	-	CARSSMRGVTEAFF
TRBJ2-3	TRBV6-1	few	CASSLGTSADTQYF
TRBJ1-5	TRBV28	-	CASTPRTNQPQHF
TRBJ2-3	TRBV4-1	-	CASSQDQAGLGADTQYF
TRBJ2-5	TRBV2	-	CASTRQGGQETQYF
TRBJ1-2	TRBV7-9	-	CASSGHSGYYGYTF
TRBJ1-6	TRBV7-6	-	CASSLTQGLTYNSPLHF
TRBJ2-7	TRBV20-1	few	CSAREASGGAYEQYF
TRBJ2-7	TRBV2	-	CASSDPGTGETYEQYF
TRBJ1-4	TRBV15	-	CATSRTTGYATNEKLFF